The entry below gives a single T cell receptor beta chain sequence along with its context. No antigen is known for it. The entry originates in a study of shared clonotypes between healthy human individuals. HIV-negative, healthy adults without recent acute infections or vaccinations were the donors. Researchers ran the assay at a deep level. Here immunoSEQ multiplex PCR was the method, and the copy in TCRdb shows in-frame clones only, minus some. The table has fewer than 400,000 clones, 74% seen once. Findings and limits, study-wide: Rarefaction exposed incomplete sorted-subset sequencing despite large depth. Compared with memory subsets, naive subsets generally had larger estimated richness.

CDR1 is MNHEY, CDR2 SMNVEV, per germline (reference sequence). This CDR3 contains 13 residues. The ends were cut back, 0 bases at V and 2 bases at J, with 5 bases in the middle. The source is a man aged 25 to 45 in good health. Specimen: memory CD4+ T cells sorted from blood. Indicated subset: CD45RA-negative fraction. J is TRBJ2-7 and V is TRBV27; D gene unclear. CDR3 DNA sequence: TGTGCCAGCAGTTTATCCAGCACCTACGAGCAGTACTTC. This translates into CASSLSSTYEQYF.